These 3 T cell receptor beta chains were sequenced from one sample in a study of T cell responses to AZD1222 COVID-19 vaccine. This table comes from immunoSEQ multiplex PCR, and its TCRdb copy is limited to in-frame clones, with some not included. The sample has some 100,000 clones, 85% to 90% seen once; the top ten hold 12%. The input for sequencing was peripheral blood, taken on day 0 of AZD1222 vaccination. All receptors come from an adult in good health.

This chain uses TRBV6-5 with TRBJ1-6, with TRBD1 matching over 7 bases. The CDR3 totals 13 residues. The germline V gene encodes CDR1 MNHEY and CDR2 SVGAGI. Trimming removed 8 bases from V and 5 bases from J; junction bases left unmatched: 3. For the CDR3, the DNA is TGTGCCAGCCACGGGACAGATAATTCACCCCTCCACTTT. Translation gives CASHGTDNSPLHF.

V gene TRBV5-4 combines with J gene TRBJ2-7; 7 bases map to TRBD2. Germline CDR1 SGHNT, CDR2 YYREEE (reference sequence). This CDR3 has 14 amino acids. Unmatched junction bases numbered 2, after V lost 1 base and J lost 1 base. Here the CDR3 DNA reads TGTGCCAGCAGCTTGTGGGGGGGGTCCTACGAGCAGTACTTC. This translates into CASSLWGGSYEQYF.

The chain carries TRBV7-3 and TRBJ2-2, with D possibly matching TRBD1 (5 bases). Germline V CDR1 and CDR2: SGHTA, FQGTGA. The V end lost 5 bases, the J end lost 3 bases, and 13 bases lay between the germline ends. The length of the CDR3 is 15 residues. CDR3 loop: CASSLGAGHTGELFF. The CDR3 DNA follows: TGTGCCAGCAGCCTAGGAGCAGGGCACACCGGGGAGCTGTTTTTT.